This T cell receptor (beta chain) appears in the sequencing data of a study of blood T cells in healthy people across ages. Study-wide points: PBMC samples, being unsorted, prevented any conclusive comparison of naive and antigen-experienced cells. One million T cells yielded diversity estimates that were considered underestimates.

This CDR3 spans 15 amino acids. With 1 base removed from V and 4 bases from J, the gap between germline ends came to 13 bases. Germline CDR1 LGHDT, CDR2 YNNKEL (reference sequence). PCR was performed a second time for about 6 to 12 cycles using a sample-barcoded 5' primer and a J-beta primer mix. Through a template-switch adaptor with 12 random nucleotides, each cDNA molecule received a tag. Every individual sample yielded 2.5 million or more paired-end reads (each containing CDR3). Using its own MiXCR run on the 5' RACE reads, TCRdb lists one record per CDR3 protein. The top ten hold 15% of the sample, which has about 650,000 distinct CDR3 sequences, 32% seen once. The table lists this clonotype with many counts. The antigen remains undetermined.

The specimen sequenced was blood. The J gene is TRBJ1-2, the V gene TRBV3-1; D unclear. The TCR was taken from a woman older than 75 in good health. This CDR3 reads CASSQGGQARYGYTF. In DNA, the CDR3 is TGTGCCAGCAGCCAAGGGGGTCAGGCCCGCTATGGCTACACCTTC.